This is a list of T cell receptor beta chains from one sample in a study of T cell responses to AZD1222 COVID-19 vaccine. Sequencing was performed with immunoSEQ multiplex PCR; in TCRdb, only in-frame clones are kept and a portion is missing. The sample contains about 100,000 clones, around 91% of which appear only once. This material consisted of peripheral blood, taken on day 0 of AZD1222 vaccination. The origin of the receptors is an adult in good health. Each CDR3 is given with its conserved first and last residue. The order of the fields is CDR3 protein, CDR3 DNA, V gene, J gene, clone size, D gene. A D gene is named only where the DNA matches it firmly. Only part of the rows carry a size: once, few, many, or a class if the clone is expanded.

cdr3_aa: CASKGDPNTEAFF
cdr3_nt: TGTGCCAGCAAAGGGGACCCAAACACTGAAGCTTTCTTT
v_call: TRBV7-2
j_call: TRBJ1-1
clone_size: .
d_call: .

cdr3_aa: CASSSGQGIITGNTIYF
cdr3_nt: TGTGCCAGCAGTTCAGGTCAGGGGATAATAACCGGAAACACCATATATTTT
v_call: TRBV7-2
j_call: TRBJ1-3
clone_size: .
d_call: .

cdr3_aa: CAISDGQEYSNQPQHF
cdr3_nt: TGTGCCATCAGTGACGGACAGGAGTATAGCAATCAGCCCCAGCATTTT
v_call: TRBV10-3
j_call: TRBJ1-5
clone_size: medium-sized
d_call: TRBD1

cdr3_aa: CASSLSGSKETQYF
cdr3_nt: TGTGCCAGCAGCTTGTCGGGCTCTAAGGAGACCCAGTACTTC
v_call: TRBV7-2
j_call: TRBJ2-5
clone_size: .
d_call: .

cdr3_aa: CASSPYVGFGTEAFF
cdr3_nt: TGTGCCAGCAGCCCCTACGTTGGGTTTGGCACTGAAGCTTTCTTT
v_call: TRBV5-8
j_call: TRBJ1-1
clone_size: .
d_call: .

cdr3_aa: CATSDPRGGQETQYF
cdr3_nt: TGTGCCACCAGTGACCCCAGGGGGGGTCAAGAGACCCAGTACTTC
v_call: TRBV24-1
j_call: TRBJ2-5
clone_size: .
d_call: .

cdr3_aa: CASGEGTDNEKLFF
cdr3_nt: TGTGCCAGCGGGGAGGGAACCGATAATGAAAAACTGTTTTTT
v_call: TRBV6-5
j_call: TRBJ1-4
clone_size: .
d_call: .

cdr3_aa: CASSQGRTHYNEQFF
cdr3_nt: TGTGCCAGCAGCCAAGGTAGGACCCACTACAATGAGCAGTTCTTC
v_call: TRBV3-1/TRBV3-2
j_call: TRBJ2-1
clone_size: .
d_call: .

cdr3_aa: CASSYVARGDQYF
cdr3_nt: TGTGCCAGCAGTTACGTGGCTAGGGGGGACCAGTACTTC
v_call: TRBV6-2/TRBV6-3
j_call: TRBJ2-4
clone_size: .
d_call: .

cdr3_aa: CASSQDAGGNQPQHF
cdr3_nt: TGTGCCAGCAGCCAAGATGCAGGGGGTAATCAGCCCCAGCATTTT
v_call: TRBV3-1/TRBV3-2
j_call: TRBJ1-5
clone_size: .
d_call: TRBD1

cdr3_aa: CASSQDGSSYNSPLHF
cdr3_nt: TGCGCCAGCAGCCAGGACGGAAGCTCCTATAATTCACCCCTCCACTTT
v_call: TRBV10-1
j_call: TRBJ1-6
clone_size: .
d_call: .

cdr3_aa: CASSFRHNQETQYF
cdr3_nt: TGTGCCAGCAGCTTTAGACACAACCAAGAGACCCAGTACTTC
v_call: TRBV11-3
j_call: TRBJ2-5
clone_size: .
d_call: .

cdr3_aa: CATSDLQGARGSPLHF
cdr3_nt: TGTGCCACCAGTGATTTACAGGGGGCTAGAGGTTCACCCCTCCACTTT
v_call: TRBV24-1
j_call: TRBJ1-6
clone_size: .
d_call: TRBD1

cdr3_aa: CASSLRRGGYGYTF
cdr3_nt: TGTGCCAGCAGCTTAAGGCGAGGGGGCTATGGCTACACCTTC
v_call: TRBV11-1
j_call: TRBJ1-2
clone_size: .
d_call: .

cdr3_aa: CASSVVDYSYNEQFF
cdr3_nt: TGTGCCAGCAGCGTAGTCGATTACTCCTACAATGAGCAGTTCTTC
v_call: TRBV9
j_call: TRBJ2-1
clone_size: .
d_call: .

cdr3_aa: CASSHNVYEQYF
cdr3_nt: TGTGCCAGCAGCCACAACGTCTACGAGCAGTACTTC
v_call: TRBV6-2/TRBV6-3
j_call: TRBJ2-7
clone_size: .
d_call: .

cdr3_aa: CASSLGGALRLKNTEAFF
cdr3_nt: TGTGCCAGCAGCTTGGGAGGGGCACTCCGGCTCAAGAACACTGAAGCTTTCTTT
v_call: TRBV5-6
j_call: TRBJ1-1
clone_size: .
d_call: .

cdr3_aa: CASSPPGGGGTGELFF
cdr3_nt: TGTGCCAGCTCACCACCGGGCGGTGGGGGCACCGGGGAGCTGTTTTTT
v_call: TRBV18
j_call: TRBJ2-2
clone_size: .
d_call: .

cdr3_aa: CASSEPGGQITSGELFF
cdr3_nt: TGTGCCAGCAGTGAACCAGGGGGACAGATTACCTCCGGGGAGCTGTTTTTT
v_call: TRBV2
j_call: TRBJ2-2
clone_size: .
d_call: TRBD1

cdr3_aa: CASSEPRSGNTIYF
cdr3_nt: TGTGCCAGCAGTGAGCCCAGATCTGGAAACACCATATATTTT
v_call: TRBV2
j_call: TRBJ1-3
clone_size: .
d_call: .

cdr3_aa: CASEPGGRTDTQYF
cdr3_nt: TGTGCCAGCGAACCGGGGGGACGCACAGATACGCAGTATTTT
v_call: TRBV5-8
j_call: TRBJ2-3
clone_size: .
d_call: TRBD2

cdr3_aa: CAWGAGGGEQYF
cdr3_nt: TGTGCCTGGGGGGCAGGGGGTGGTGAGCAGTACTTC
v_call: TRBV30
j_call: TRBJ2-7
clone_size: .
d_call: TRBD1

cdr3_aa: CASSQDWGGASGNEQFF
cdr3_nt: TGTGCCAGCAGCCAAGATTGGGGGGGGGCCTCTGGAAATGAGCAGTTCTTC
v_call: TRBV3-1/TRBV3-2
j_call: TRBJ2-1
clone_size: .
d_call: .

cdr3_aa: CASSVSSGGSYEQYF
cdr3_nt: TGTGCCAGCAGCGTTTCTAGCGGGGGTAGCTACGAGCAGTACTTC
v_call: TRBV9
j_call: TRBJ2-7
clone_size: .
d_call: TRBD2

cdr3_aa: CASSAEGQALYEQYF
cdr3_nt: TGTGCCAGCAGCGCCGAGGGACAGGCTCTCTACGAGCAGTACTTC
v_call: TRBV9
j_call: TRBJ2-7
clone_size: .
d_call: TRBD1

cdr3_aa: CASSQQDRGRNGYTF
cdr3_nt: TGTGCCAGCAGCCAGCAGGACAGGGGGAGGAATGGCTACACCTTC
v_call: TRBV3-1/TRBV3-2
j_call: TRBJ1-2
clone_size: .
d_call: TRBD1

cdr3_aa: CASSPEGTVNSPLHF
cdr3_nt: TGTGCCAGCAGCCCAGAGGGGACAGTGAATTCACCCCTCCACTTT
v_call: TRBV5-6
j_call: TRBJ1-6
clone_size: .
d_call: TRBD1

cdr3_aa: CASRGRQGPAGNTIYF
cdr3_nt: TGTGCCAGCAGAGGAAGACAGGGTCCCGCCGGAAACACCATATATTTT
v_call: TRBV13
j_call: TRBJ1-3
clone_size: .
d_call: TRBD1

cdr3_aa: CATGITGLSNQPQHF
cdr3_nt: TGTGCCACCGGTATTACAGGGCTAAGCAATCAGCCCCAGCATTTT
v_call: TRBV19
j_call: TRBJ1-5
clone_size: .
d_call: .

cdr3_aa: CSASKVPDMNTEAFF
cdr3_nt: TGCAGTGCTAGTAAGGTTCCAGACATGAACACTGAAGCTTTCTTT
v_call: TRBV20-1
j_call: TRBJ1-1
clone_size: .
d_call: .

cdr3_aa: CSVVRGDFGYTF
cdr3_nt: TGCAGCGTTGTCAGGGGGGATTTTGGCTACACCTTC
v_call: TRBV29-1
j_call: TRBJ1-2
clone_size: .
d_call: TRBD1

cdr3_aa: CALRGQSFAYEQYF
cdr3_nt: TGTGCCTTAAGGGGACAGTCCTTCGCCTACGAGCAGTACTTC
v_call: TRBV30
j_call: TRBJ2-7
clone_size: .
d_call: TRBD1

cdr3_aa: CASRTGTALYGYTF
cdr3_nt: TGTGCCAGCAGGACCGGGACAGCCCTTTATGGCTACACCTTC
v_call: TRBV27
j_call: TRBJ1-2
clone_size: .
d_call: TRBD1

cdr3_aa: CASSPNRVAGYTF
cdr3_nt: TGTGCCAGCAGTCCCAACAGGGTTGCTGGCTACACCTTC
v_call: TRBV6-5
j_call: TRBJ1-2
clone_size: .
d_call: .

cdr3_aa: CASSPVRDYDTEAFF
cdr3_nt: TGTGCCAGTAGCCCGGTACGCGATTACGACACTGAAGCTTTCTTT
v_call: TRBV19
j_call: TRBJ1-1
clone_size: .
d_call: .

cdr3_aa: CASSLGRGSWYF
cdr3_nt: TGTGCCAGCAGCTTAGGTAGAGGGTCATGGTACTTC
v_call: TRBV5-4
j_call: TRBJ2-5
clone_size: .
d_call: .

cdr3_aa: CASSSAGNNQPQHF
cdr3_nt: TGTGCCAGCTCATCGGCGGGCAACAATCAGCCCCAGCATTTT
v_call: TRBV18
j_call: TRBJ1-5
clone_size: once
d_call: .

cdr3_aa: CASSYRVYAEAFF
cdr3_nt: TGTGCCAGCAGTTACAGGGTATATGCTGAAGCTTTCTTT
v_call: TRBV6-5
j_call: TRBJ1-1
clone_size: .
d_call: .

cdr3_aa: CASGRTEAFF
cdr3_nt: TGTGCCAGCGGGCGCACTGAAGCTTTCTTT
v_call: TRBV6-5
j_call: TRBJ1-1
clone_size: .
d_call: .

cdr3_aa: CASSATLHEQYF
cdr3_nt: TGTGCCAGCAGCGCCACGCTCCACGAGCAGTACTTC
v_call: TRBV6-2/TRBV6-3
j_call: TRBJ2-7
clone_size: .
d_call: .

cdr3_aa: CSVEGGAGGYTF
cdr3_nt: TGCAGCGTTGAAGGAGGGGCCGGCGGCTACACCTTC
v_call: TRBV29-1
j_call: TRBJ1-2
clone_size: .
d_call: .

cdr3_aa: CASRGTNRLNTEAFF
cdr3_nt: TGTGCCAGCAGAGGGACAAACAGGCTGAACACTGAAGCTTTCTTT
v_call: TRBV2
j_call: TRBJ1-1
clone_size: .
d_call: .

cdr3_aa: CASSQGLAADTQYF
cdr3_nt: TGTGCCAGCAGCCAGGGACTAGCGGCCGATACGCAGTATTTT
v_call: TRBV5-6
j_call: TRBJ2-3
clone_size: .
d_call: TRBD2

cdr3_aa: CASSLQTGTSYEQYF
cdr3_nt: TGTGCCAGCAGCTTGCAAACCGGGACGTCATACGAGCAGTACTTC
v_call: TRBV11-2
j_call: TRBJ2-7
clone_size: .
d_call: .

cdr3_aa: CASSPRQGADGELFF
cdr3_nt: TGCGCCAGCAGCCCCAGACAGGGGGCCGACGGGGAGCTGTTTTTT
v_call: TRBV5-1
j_call: TRBJ2-2
clone_size: .
d_call: TRBD1

cdr3_aa: CSVVLQPPSLF
cdr3_nt: TGCAGCGTTGTATTGCAGCCTCCTTCCCTCTTC
v_call: TRBV29-1
j_call: TRBJ1-2
clone_size: .
d_call: .

cdr3_aa: CASSHKKNTEAFF
cdr3_nt: TGTGCCAGCAGCCATAAGAAAAACACTGAAGCTTTCTTT
v_call: TRBV3-1/TRBV3-2
j_call: TRBJ1-1
clone_size: .
d_call: .

cdr3_aa: CASSLPAGGYNEQFF
cdr3_nt: TGTGCCAGCAGCTTGCCAGCGGGGGGGTACAATGAGCAGTTCTTC
v_call: TRBV7-8
j_call: TRBJ2-1
clone_size: .
d_call: TRBD2

cdr3_aa: CASSVAGTSGGERDTQYF
cdr3_nt: TGTGCCAGCAGCGTAGCGGGGACTAGCGGGGGAGAGAGGGATACGCAGTATTTT
v_call: TRBV9
j_call: TRBJ2-3
clone_size: .
d_call: TRBD2

cdr3_aa: CASVAGANYGYTF
cdr3_nt: TGTGCCAGCGTTGCGGGGGCGAACTATGGCTACACCTTC
v_call: TRBV6-6
j_call: TRBJ1-2
clone_size: .
d_call: .

cdr3_aa: CATLDRNNEKLFF
cdr3_nt: TGTGCCACCCTGGACAGGAATAATGAAAAACTGTTTTTT
v_call: TRBV2
j_call: TRBJ1-4
clone_size: .
d_call: TRBD1

cdr3_aa: CASSQGQASKETQYF
cdr3_nt: TGTGCCAGCAGCCAAGGACAGGCTTCAAAAGAGACCCAGTACTTC
v_call: TRBV7-2
j_call: TRBJ2-5
clone_size: .
d_call: TRBD1

cdr3_aa: CASSSPGDKNIQYF
cdr3_nt: TGTGCCAGTAGTAGTCCGGGTGACAAAAACATTCAGTACTTC
v_call: TRBV19
j_call: TRBJ2-4
clone_size: .
d_call: .

cdr3_aa: CASNYRGDQPQHF
cdr3_nt: TGTGCCAGCAACTACAGGGGGGATCAGCCCCAGCATTTT
v_call: TRBV12-3/TRBV12-4
j_call: TRBJ1-5
clone_size: once
d_call: TRBD1